The 10 T cell receptor beta chains presented below share a single source sample, sequenced in a study of T cell responses to AZD1222 COVID-19 vaccine. Profiling relied on immunoSEQ multiplex PCR, and the TCRdb table lists in-frame clones only, not all of them. The sample yields more than 65,000 clones, around 73% seen once. The starting material was peripheral blood, obtained on day 0 of AZD1222 vaccination. These receptors all come from an adult in good health.

The table lists this clone with a few counts. The V call is TRBV28, the J call TRBJ2-3; 7 nucleotides agree with TRBD2. CDR1 MDHEN and CDR2 SYDVKM come from the germline V gene. The CDR3 runs to 13 residues. V shed 2 bases, J shed 8 bases, and the junction held 4 bases outside the gene matches. The CDR3 loop is CASSLAGVGTQYF. The CDR3 bases are TGTGCCAGCAGTTTAGCGGGAGTAGGTACGCAGTATTTT.

This sequence joins TRBV5-3 and TRBJ2-7, with D hard to call. TRBV5-3 counts as an open reading frame of uncertain function. This CDR3 contains 13 residues. Trimming removed 2 bases at V and 6 bases at J, with 12 bases between. The CDR3 sequence: CARSLSVMGEQYF. The CDR3 coding sequence is TGTGCCAGAAGCTTAAGCGTGATGGGCGAGCAGTACTTC.

As for this clone: This may be a read error, as it is one base from a much larger clone. This chain links TRBV7-2 with TRBJ2-7, with D tentatively TRBD2 (5 bases). CDR1 SGHTA and CDR2 FQGNSA come from the germline V gene. With 0 bases removed from V and 5 bases from J, the gap between germline ends came to 8 bases. CDR3 size: 13 residues. This CDR3 reads CASSLAGVDEQYF. The DNA for the CDR3 is TGTGCCAGCAGCTTAGCGGGAGTTGACGAGCAGTACTTC.

This clone has more than one count but fewer than ten. The chain joins TRBV10-1 to TRBJ2-1; D is possibly TRBD1 (5 bases). Per germline, CDR1 WNHNN and CDR2 SYGVQD (reference sequence). Trimming cost V 5 bases and J 5 bases, with 10 bases left between them. This CDR3 contains 13 residues. The CDR3 is CASSQGLDNEQFF. The CDR3 DNA is TGCGCCAGCAGTCAGGGTTTGGACAATGAGCAGTTCTTC.

J is TRBJ1-1 and V is TRBV2; a possible D gene is TRBD1 (6 bases). Germline V CDR1 and CDR2: SNHLY, FYNNEI. The CDR3 totals 12 residues. Trimming took off 6 bases at V and 5 bases at J, with 10 bases between the two ends. CDR3 sequence: CASRLRGTEAFF. DNA for the CDR3: TGTGCCAGCAGGTTAAGGGGGACTGAAGCTTTCTTT.

This chain connects TRBV5-1 to TRBJ2-7; 9 bases align to TRBD1. After removal of 8 bases from V and 1 base from J, the junction contained 7 bases not matched to a gene. The CDR3 loop spans 14 amino acids. Germline V CDR1 and CDR2: SGHRS, YFSETQ. This CDR3 reads CARNADRGSYEQYF. CDR3 nucleotides: TGCGCCAGAAACGCGGACAGGGGATCCTACGAGCAGTACTTC.

The J gene is TRBJ2-2, the V gene TRBV25-1; D gene uncertain. V lost 4 bases, J lost 0 bases, and 9 bases lay in between. This CDR3 has 15 residues. The V gene's germline CDR1 is MGHDK and CDR2 SYGVNS. CDR3 region: CASSGASSNTGELFF. CDR3 nucleotide sequence: TGTGCCAGCAGTGGGGCCAGTTCGAACACCGGGGAGCTGTTTTTT. Looking up the rest from reference TRBV25-1 and TRBJ2-2 gives the full variable domain: EADIYQTPRYLVIGTGKKITLECSQTMGHDKMYWYQQDPGMELHLIHYSYGVNSTEKGDLSSESTVSRIRTEHFPLTLESARPSHTSQYLCASSGASSNTGELFFGEGSRLTVL.

This chain joins TRBV2 and TRBJ2-1; TRBD1 agrees at 8 bases. The CDR3 loop spans 12 amino acids. J lost 7 bases, V lost 6 bases, and 2 bases had no gene match. Germline V gives CDR1 SNHLY, CDR2 FYNNEI. CDR3 DNA: TGTGCCAGCAGGGGACAGGTGAATGAGCAGTTCTTC. Its protein product is CASRGQVNEQFF.

This chain connects TRBV28 to TRBJ1-3; D is possibly TRBD1 (6 bases). The CDR3 length is 13 residues. Deletions cut 5 bases from V and 7 bases from J, with 12 bases between. In germline, CDR1 is MDHEN, CDR2 SYDVKM. CDR3 protein: CASSKQGPNTIYF. In DNA, the CDR3 is TGTGCCAGCAGTAAACAGGGTCCGAACACCATATATTTT.

This clone came up once. The CDR3 DNA reads TGTGCCAGAAGACAGCCCATGAACACTGAAGCTTTCTTT. Encoded protein: CARRQPMNTEAFF. The V call is TRBV2, the J call TRBJ1-1, with D perhaps TRBD1 (5 bases). CDR1 is SNHLY, CDR2 FYNNEI, per germline. The CDR3 consists of 13 residues. Trimming removed 9 bases at V and 0 bases at J, with 11 bases between.